Below, 3 T cell receptor beta chains from the same sample are listed, as sequenced in a study of control samples from healthy donors and cancer patients. Generated by immunoSEQ multiplex PCR, the TCRdb table keeps only in-frame clones and is missing some. Altogether 90,000 or so clones are present, less than 90% being singletons, with the ten largest covering about 8.6%. Sequences were obtained from PBMCs. These receptor sequences come from a woman between 50 and 59 years old with colorectal cancer.

V is TRBV28 and J is TRBJ1-5, with D possibly TRBD1 on 6 matching bases. Trimming cost V 1 base and J 7 bases, with 11 bases left between them. The V gene's germline CDR1 is MDHEN and CDR2 SYDVKM. The CDR3 extends over 14 amino acids. CDR3 region: CASSLLTGKQPQHF. For the CDR3, the DNA is TGTGCCAGCAGTTTATTAACAGGGAAGCAGCCCCAGCATTTT.

The chain recombines TRBV5-1 with TRBJ2-1; D tentatively reads TRBD1 or TRBD2 (5 bases each). The CDR3 has 16 amino acids. V was trimmed by 5 bases and J by 0 bases, leaving 15 bases between them. CDR1 and CDR2 from the germline V gene are SGHRS and YFSETQ. CDR3 nucleotide sequence: TGCGCCAGCAGTTTTAAGGGGACCAGCTCCTACAATGAGCAGTTCTTC. As protein: CASSFKGTSSYNEQFF.

The chain couples TRBV6-2 or TRBV6-3 to TRBJ2-6; D gene unclear. CDR1 is MNHEY and CDR2 is SVGEGT in the germline V gene. Trimming cost V 5 bases and J 0 bases, with 2 bases left between them. The CDR3 contains 13 residues. The CDR3 bases are TGTGCCAGCAGTACCTCTGGGGCCAACGTCCTGACTTTC. Protein: CASSTSGANVLTF.